A selection of T cell receptor beta chains follows, all from one sample in a study of OX40 agonist ivuxolimab in advanced cancers. Using immunoSEQ multiplex PCR, the repertoire was profiled, and TCRdb retains in-frame clones only, with some absent. Here the sample spans tens of thousands of clones, approximately 90% being singletons. The input for sequencing was CD4+ or CD8+ T cells sorted from blood, taken in a trial of the OX40 agonist ivuxolimab. These receptors all come from an adult with an advanced solid tumor such as melanoma, head and neck, liver or kidney cancer. CDR3s include the opening cysteine and the closing phenylalanine or tryptophan. D genes are given only for firm matches. Size tells how often a clone was seen (once, few, many) or the class of an expanded clone, and some rows leave it out.

D gene	clone size	V gene	CDR3 length	J gene	CDR3 DNA	CDR3 protein
-	once	TRBV5-6	14	TRBJ2-5	TGTGCCAGCAGCTTATACGGTGGTCAAGAGACCCAGTACTTC	CASSLYGGQETQYF
TRBD1	-	TRBV28	14	TRBJ1-5	TGTGCCAGCAGTTCTACAGGGGGCAATAAGCCCCAGCATTTT	CASSSTGGNKPQHF
TRBD2	-	TRBV5-4	16	TRBJ2-3	TGTGCCAGCAGCTCTATAGCGGGAGGGGTCACAGATACGCAGTATTTT	CASSSIAGGVTDTQYF
-	-	TRBV2	14	TRBJ1-1	TGTGCCAGCAGTGAAATATCGGGGTACACTGAAGCTTTCTTT	CASSEISGYTEAFF
TRBD1	-	TRBV11-2	18	TRBJ1-1	TGTGCCAGCAGCTTAGGGACAGGGGGCGATGGCTTTGCCACTGAAGCTTTCTTT	CASSLGTGGDGFATEAFF
-	few	TRBV28	14	TRBJ1-1	TGTGCCAGCAGCAAGGGTTGGACGCGCGGAGGAGCTTTCTTT	CASSKGWTRGGAFF
-	-	TRBV28	12	TRBJ2-7	TGTGCCAGCAGTCCCCAACAGGATCGGCAGTACTTC	CASSPQQDRQYF
TRBD1	-	TRBV18	15	TRBJ2-1	TGTGCCAGCTCACCAGGGCAGGGGGTCGACAATGAGCAGTTCTTC	CASSPGQGVDNEQFF
-	once	TRBV5-1	14	TRBJ1-1	TGCGCCAGCAGCTTGGTAGGTGGGAACACTGAAGCTTTCTTT	CASSLVGGNTEAFF
-	-	TRBV9	16	TRBJ2-1	TGTGCCAGCAGCGTAGGGGGCTCCTACTCCTACAATGAGCAGTTCTTC	CASSVGGSYSYNEQFF
-	-	TRBV14	13	TRBJ1-5	TGTGCCAGCAGCCAGGCCAGCAATCAGCCCCAGCATTTT	CASSQASNQPQHF
TRBD2	-	TRBV7-2	17	TRBJ2-7	TGTGCCAGCAGCTTAGTGGGCGGGGGGACTAGCGGCTACGAGCAGTACTTC	CASSLVGGGTSGYEQYF
TRBD1	once	TRBV30	18	TRBJ2-1	TGTGCCTGGAGTGTACTCCCAAGGACAGGGGGCTTGTTGGATGAGCAGTTCTTC	CAWSVLPRTGGLLDEQFF
-	once	TRBV10-3	14	TRBJ1-5	TGTGCCATCAGTGAACAGCTTAGCAATCAGCCCCAGCATTTT	CAISEQLSNQPQHF
TRBD1	-	TRBV7-9	16	TRBJ2-2	TGTGCCAGCAGATCAGCGGGACAGGGGTCCACCGGGGAGCTGTTTTTT	CASRSAGQGSTGELFF
TRBD2	-	TRBV2	14	TRBJ2-7	TGTGCCAGCGCATCTACGGGAGGGCCGTGGGAGCAGTACTTC	CASASTGGPWEQYF
-	-	TRBV21-1	14	TRBJ1-2	TGTGCCAGCAGCAATACAGGGGCCCGGTGTGGCTACACCTTC	CASSNTGARCGYTF
-	once	TRBV28	13	TRBJ1-2	TGTGCCAGCAGTACCGGACGGAACTATGGCTACACCTTC	CASSTGRNYGYTF
-	-	TRBV14	13	TRBJ1-2	TGTGCCAGCAGCCAACAGGAACGCTATGGCTACACCTTC	CASSQQERYGYTF
TRBD2	-	TRBV30	12	TRBJ2-5	TGTGCCTCAAGGACTAGCGGAGAGACCCAGTACTTC	CASRTSGETQYF
TRBD1	-	TRBV5-1	16	TRBJ1-5	TGCGCCAGCAGCTCCGGGGACAGTTTTGGCAATCAGCCCCAGCATTTT	CASSSGDSFGNQPQHF
-	-	TRBV10-2	14	TRBJ1-4	TGCGCCAGCAGCTTGACGGCTATTAATGAAAAACTGTTTTTT	CASSLTAINEKLFF
-	-	TRBV18	15	TRBJ1-1	TGTGCCAGCTCACCAGGACAGCTCGGAGACACTGAAGCTTTCTTT	CASSPGQLGDTEAFF
-	-	TRBV6-1	13	TRBJ1-2	TGTGCCAGCAGTTCACAGGGAGTCGATGGCTACACCTTC	CASSSQGVDGYTF
-	-	TRBV2	9	TRBJ2-7	TGTGCCAGCGGCTACGAGCAGTACTTC	CASGYEQYF
-	-	TRBV5-1	15	TRBJ2-5	TGCGCCAGCAGCTTGGGTCTAATAAACCAAGAGACCCAGTACTTC	CASSLGLINQETQYF
TRBD2	-	TRBV4-2	15	TRBJ2-1	TGTGCCAGCAGCCGCCCAAGCGGGAGCGACAATGAGCAGTTCTTC	CASSRPSGSDNEQFF
-	-	TRBV2	13	TRBJ2-1	TGTGCCAGCAGTGATATGATCGGTACTGAGCAGTTCTTC	CASSDMIGTEQFF
-	-	TRBV5-4	14	TRBJ2-5	TGTGCCAGCAGCCTCAAGGACGGTGGGGAGACCCAGTACTTC	CASSLKDGGETQYF
TRBD1	-	TRBV5-1	16	TRBJ2-2	TGCGCCAGCAGCTTTAGGCCAGGGGGCGTCACCGGGGAGCTGTTTTTT	CASSFRPGGVTGELFF
TRBD2	-	TRBV6-4	15	TRBJ2-2	TGTGCCAGCAGTTTGACTAGCGGGGTTCCCGGGGAGCTGTTTTTT	CASSLTSGVPGELFF
-	-	TRBV19	15	TRBJ1-4	TGTGCCAGTAGCCTGGGTTGGCAGGTCTATGAAAAACTGTTTTTT	CASSLGWQVYEKLFF
TRBD1	-	TRBV5-1	16	TRBJ2-1	TGCGCCAGCAGCCGGGGGACAGGGTGGTCCTACAATGAGCAGTTCTTC	CASSRGTGWSYNEQFF
-	-	TRBV21-1	17	TRBJ2-5	TGTGCCAGCAGCAAAGCCGTGACAGGGGGCTTAGAAGAGACCCAGTACTTC	CASSKAVTGGLEETQYF
TRBD1	-	TRBV6-1	16	TRBJ2-3	TGTGCCAGCAGTGGGACAGGGGGGGATAGCACAGATACGCAGTATTTT	CASSGTGGDSTDTQYF
TRBD2	-	TRBV7-2	15	TRBJ2-3	TGTGCCAGCACCCAGGCCCCGGGACTACCAGATACGCAGTATTTT	CASTQAPGLPDTQYF
TRBD1	-	TRBV5-1	14	TRBJ2-7	TGCGCCAGCAGCCTCCGGGACAGGGGCTACGAGCAGTACTTC	CASSLRDRGYEQYF
TRBD2	once	TRBV5-4	16	TRBJ2-1	TGTGCCAGCAGCTTGGTGGGCGGGAGCCCCCACAATGAGCAGTTCTTC	CASSLVGGSPHNEQFF
-	few	TRBV30	12	TRBJ1-1	TGTGCCTGGAGTGTACGCGAGGGCGAAGCTTTCTTT	CAWSVREGEAFF
TRBD2	-	TRBV6-1	15	TRBJ2-1	TGTGCCAGCAGTGCCGGGACTAGCGGGAGTAATGAGCAGTTCTTC	CASSAGTSGSNEQFF
-	few	TRBV5-4	13	TRBJ2-1	TGTGCCAGCAGCTTGGGGCATTACAATGAGCAGTTCTTC	CASSLGHYNEQFF
-	-	TRBV5-5	14	TRBJ2-1	TGTGCCAGCACCAAGGAGTGGACGGGCGATGAGCAGTTCTTC	CASTKEWTGDEQFF
-	-	TRBV7-8	15	TRBJ2-7	TGTGCCAGCAGCTTAGCTCAGGGGTCGGGCTACGAGCAGTACTTC	CASSLAQGSGYEQYF
TRBD2	-	TRBV30	11	TRBJ2-7	TGTGCCTGGAGTTCGGGGGGCGAGCAGTACTTC	CAWSSGGEQYF
TRBD2	-	TRBV7-9	15	TRBJ2-5	TGTGCCAGCAGCCCCCAATGGGCGGGAGAAGAGACCCAGTACTTC	CASSPQWAGEETQYF